Sequencing of this TCR beta chain was carried out in a study of blood T cell repertoires in COVID-19 (dated by TCRdb to the early 2020s). For context, the study as a whole: The collaborator samples originated in the United States, Italy and Spain and spanned the acute and convalescent phases of COVID-19. The material from the prospective study consisted of cDNA or gDNA derived from T cells, B-cell-depleted T cells, or PBMCs. Deeply sampled blood TCRbeta repertoires from subjects exposed to, actively infected with, or recovered from COVID-19 were included in the dataset. The repertoires were made available in a free public database intended to serve as a resource for research on the immune response to SARS-CoV-2. Samples came from the ongoing ImmuneRACE study (first 160 participants) plus 1,254 subjects from 6 global collaborators. Nearly every sample came with metadata listing a de-identified subject ID, COVID-19 status, age in years and sex. Where HLA class I and class II types were available, the types were taken from metadata supplied by the sample provider, not from assay-based typing.

In the prospective study, participants were 18 to 89 years old, resided in about two dozen geographic areas of the United States, and were enrolled through a virtual design. In the prospective study, participants were assigned to cohorts based on the clinical history participants reported in a screening survey and a study questionnaire. In the prospective study, whole blood, serum and a nasopharyngeal or oropharyngeal swab were collected from each participant by mobile phlebotomists. Over a roughly 2-month period, participants in the prospective study had the option of providing additional blood draws and questionnaires. Before DNA extraction, blood samples from the prospective study were shipped at room temperature or frozen. On this clone: Its antigen is unknown. Base-call qualities are not available, and no considerably larger clone is one nucleotide away.

General conclusions and limits of the study: Clinical and demographic metadata were provided uncurated, with the amount varying by source and participant.

Ends trimmed: V by 2 bases, J by 6 bases; bases unmatched to a gene: 5. CDR1 and CDR2 are drawn from the germline V gene: KGHSH, LQKENI. CDR3 length: 14 amino acids, cysteine to phenylalanine. The entry retains the CDR3 DNA only, 42 bases that are in frame from base 1. The immunoSEQ Assay, a bias-controlled multiplex PCR, was used to amplify TCRbeta CDR3 regions from genomic DNA. Regarding the original processing steps: The number of nucleated cells in each sample was estimated by amplification of reference gene primers within the assay. Sequence reads were collapsed and filtered to measure the absolute abundance of every unique TCRbeta CDR3 rearrangement. For each sample, productive Simpson clonality was calculated by taking the square root of Simpson's diversity index across productive rearrangements. What TCRdb holds here is the immuneACCESS table cut down to in-frame rearrangements. Part of the clones is not present; checked against another copy, under half of the missing clones reflect an unresolved V gene, and the others are unexplained. The DNA gave D and trimming, while V, J and clone size come from that table. The sample data list 270,000 or so clones, and more than 80% of these were observed just once. The ten largest clones take up over 4% of the sample.

The TCR originated in a woman aged 30 to 39 with acute COVID-19. Specimen: PBMCs or T cells enriched from blood (not recorded which). Recombination connected TRBV18 to TRBJ2-3, and TRBD1 aligns with 7 junction nucleotides. The CDR3 sequence is CASSPGQVQDTQYF. The nucleotide sequence is TGTGCCAGCTCACCAGGACAGGTCCAGGATACGCAGTATTTT.